This T cell receptor (beta chain) stems from a study of cytomegalovirus exposure and HLA in healthy donors. Study details: Early released data had tens of millions of unique TCRs, all coming from HLA-typed donors.

PCR amplification relied on 60 Vbeta primers (plus 13 Jbeta primers). In the original analysis: Later, an analysis found around 80 million unique TCR beta chains, and 8.5 million to 12 million of these were shared. This table comes from immunoSEQ multiplex PCR, and its TCRdb copy is limited to in-frame clones, with some not included. The V and J calls and clone size were taken over from that table, and D and trimming were inferred from the DNA. This table holds about 65,000 clones. Germline lookup yields CDR1 WSHSY and CDR2 SAAADI. V lost 6 bases and J lost 5, with 16 bases in between. This CDR3 spans 14 amino acids. Overall study findings and caveats: Cytomegalovirus association was assigned to approximately 160 TCR beta chains.

Comments on this clone: What it binds is unknown.

The sample consisted of PBMCs. The sequence derives from a boy aged 10-17 years in good health and CMV-seronegative. The V call is TRBV10-2, the J call TRBJ1-2, with a tentative D call TRBD1 (5 bases). In DNA, the CDR3 is TGCGCCAGCAGCTCAGGGACTACGGGATATGGCTACACCTTC. Its translation is CASSSGTTGYGYTF.